This T cell receptor (beta chain) appears in the sequencing data of a study of T cell responses to AZD1222 COVID-19 vaccine. Notes on this clone: Its antigen remains unknown.

Study results and limitations: Most donors were white British and more were female, and clonal diversity was possibly underestimated.

Data came from immunoSEQ multiplex PCR; TCRdb stores just in-frame clones and leaves some out. The table shows around 160,000 clones, with around four fifths occurring only once. Germline CDR1 is LNHNV and CDR2 is YYDKDF (reference sequence). V shed 1 base and J shed 6 bases, with 6 bases lying between them. CDR3 length: 13 residues. The sequenced sample was peripheral blood, obtained on day 0 of MenACWY control vaccination. The sequence was collected from an adult in good health. The rearrangement joins TRBV15 to TRBJ2-2; D may be TRBD2 (6 bases). The CDR3 reads CATSRGEAGELFF. CDR3 nucleotide sequence: TGTGCCACCAGCAGAGGGGAGGCCGGGGAGCTGTTTTTT.